The 14 T cell receptor beta chains presented below share a single source sample, sequenced in a study of blood T cell repertoires in COVID-19. Clones were read by immunoSEQ multiplex PCR, and TCRdb kept only the in-frame ones, dropping some. The sample has about 400,000 clones; roughly 89% are singletons. The sample taken for sequencing was PBMCs or T cells enriched from blood (not recorded which). The receptors originated from a woman in her twenties or thirties who had recovered from COVID-19.

The CDR3 protein is CASSLTSGGWVTEAFF. As DNA, the CDR3 is TGCGCCAGCAGCTTAACGTCAGGGGGATGGGTCACTGAAGCTTTCTTT. The chain is built from TRBV5-1 and TRBJ1-1; 7 nucleotides line up with TRBD1. V shed 2 bases and J 4 bases; nucleotides not matched to a gene: 11. The length of the CDR3 is 16 residues. CDR1 is SGHRS and CDR2 is YFSETQ in the germline V gene.

This chain joins TRBV9 and TRBJ2-1, with 9 bases fitting TRBD2. V was clipped by 6 bases and J by 6 bases; unmatched bases: 19. Germline V gene lookup returns CDR1 SGDLS and CDR2 YYNGEE. The CDR3 has 18 amino acids. The CDR3, as DNA: TGTGCCAGCAATAAGGGGAGCGGGAGGCCTCGGAGTTCCAATGAGCAGTTCTTC. Its protein is CASNKGSGRPRSSNEQFF.

J is TRBJ2-3 and V is TRBV5-1, with D perhaps matching TRBD2 (5 bases). The CDR3 consists of 15 residues. The germline V gene encodes CDR1 SGHRS and CDR2 YFSETQ. The ends were cut back, 1 base at V and 4 bases at J, with 13 bases in the middle. CDR3 amino acids: CASSLRGLRADTQYF. The CDR3 DNA sequence: TGCGCCAGCAGCTTGAGAGGTTTGCGGGCAGATACGCAGTATTTT.

J is TRBJ1-5 and V is TRBV30, with D perhaps matching TRBD1 (5 bases). Trimming pared 1 base from V and 0 bases from J, leaving 10 bases between. The CDR3 is 15 residues long. Germline V gene sequence: CDR1 GTSNPN, CDR2 SVGIG (reference sequence). The CDR3 is CAWSEGAVSNQPQHF. Here the CDR3 DNA reads TGTGCCTGGAGTGAAGGGGCTGTTAGCAATCAGCCCCAGCATTTT.

This chain joins TRBV6-5 and TRBJ1-6; D unclear. Germline V gene data show CDR1 as MNHEY and CDR2 as SVGAGI. The CDR3 runs 15 residues. Trimming removed 4 bases at V and 8 bases at J, with 15 bases between. CDR3 region: CASSLQTGADSPLHF. The CDR3 coding sequence is TGTGCCAGCAGTTTACAAACGGGAGCCGATTCACCCCTCCACTTT.

J is TRBJ1-3 and V is TRBV13; no clear D gene. Germline V CDR1 and CDR2: PRHDT, FYEKMQ (reference sequence). With 0 bases removed from V and 2 bases from J, the gap between germline ends came to 8 bases. The CDR3 sequence is 15 residues long. DNA of the CDR3: TGTGCCAGCAGCTTAGGGGCGGGAACTGGAAACACCATATATTTT. It specifies CASSLGAGTGNTIYF.

The gene calls are TRBV7-3 and TRBJ2-2; possible D gene TRBD1, 5 bases. This CDR3 is 16 amino acids long. Germline loops: CDR1 SGHTA, CDR2 FQGTGA. V was trimmed by 1 base and J by 5 bases, leaving 14 bases between them. Written as DNA, the CDR3 is TGTGCCAGCAGCTTAATCTCAGGGTTACCGACCGGGGAGCTGTTTTTT. It codes for CASSLISGLPTGELFF.

V and J are TRBV9 and TRBJ2-1; tentatively, D is TRBD2 (5 bases). With 2 bases removed from V and 2 bases from J, the gap between germline ends came to 11 bases. Germline V gene lookup returns CDR1 SGDLS and CDR2 YYNGEE. CDR3 length equals 15 residues. The chain's CDR3 is CASSVTPGTYNEQFF. CDR3 coding DNA: TGTGCCAGCAGCGTCACCCCCGGGACCTACAATGAGCAGTTCTTC.

The V gene is TRBV28, the J gene TRBJ1-2; TRBD1 might be the D (6 bases). Trimming left V 6 bases short and J 4 bases short, with 15 bases between. Per the germline V gene, CDR1 is MDHEN and CDR2 is SYDVKM. This CDR3 region has 14 residues. CDR3 sequence (DNA): TGTGCCAGCAGCCCCGGACAGATTCTCTATGGCTACACCTTC. Protein sequence: CASSPGQILYGYTF.

The V and J genes are TRBV11-3 and TRBJ2-1; 8 bases fit TRBD2. The V gene's germline CDR1 is SGHNT and CDR2 YENEEA. The CDR3 extends over 14 amino acids. V lost 3 bases and J lost 8; bases outside the gene matches: 6. The CDR3 region has the DNA TGTGCCAGCAGCTTCCGGGGGGGTACCCATGAGCAGTTCTTC. It is translated as CASSFRGGTHEQFF.

The chain joins TRBV11-3 to TRBJ2-7, with a tentative D call TRBD2 (6 bases). V dropped 4 bases and J dropped 2 bases, with 15 bases sitting between them. The CDR3 runs to 15 residues. Germline V gene sequence: CDR1 SGHNT, CDR2 YENEEA. The CDR3: CASSSSFGGPYEQYF. CDR3 bases: TGTGCCAGCAGCTCCAGCTTCGGGGGACCCTACGAGCAGTACTTC. Based on the CDR3 plus reference TRBV11-3 and TRBJ2-7, the full variable domain is EAGVVQSPRYKIIEKKQPVAFWCNPISGHNTLYWYLQNLGQGPELLIRYENEEAVDDSQLPKDRFSAERLKGVDSTLKIQPAELGDSAVYLCASSSSFGGPYEQYFGPGTRLTVT.

The V gene is TRBV18, the J gene TRBJ1-5; 9 bases match TRBD1. Germline CDR1 and CDR2: KGHSH and LQKENI. V was pared by 3 bases and J by 7 bases, with 10 bases of the junction left unmatched. The CDR3 runs to 16 residues. CDR3 in amino acids: CASSPRPQGARQPQHF. In DNA form, the CDR3 reads TGTGCCAGCTCACCTCGACCACAGGGGGCCCGACAGCCCCAGCATTTT.

This chain connects TRBV6-5 to TRBJ1-1, with D maybe TRBD1 (6 bases). V was clipped by 6 bases and J by 4 bases, with 12 bases between them. The CDR3 runs to 13 residues. Germline CDR1 reads MNHEY; CDR2 reads SVGAGI. CDR3 amino acids: CASRQGLGTEAFF. The CDR3, as DNA: TGTGCCAGCAGGCAGGGGCTCGGCACTGAAGCTTTCTTT.

The rearrangement links TRBV9 to TRBJ2-1, with a tentative D call TRBD1 (5 bases). The CDR3 is made up of 14 amino acids. Germline-derived CDR1 and CDR2 are SGDLS and YYNGEE. V lost 0 bases and J lost 5, with 9 bases in between. The CDR3 DNA reads TGTGCCAGCAGCGTAGCAAGGGGCCACAATGAGCAGTTCTTC. Protein sequence: CASSVARGHNEQFF. The full variable domain, completed using reference TRBV9 and TRBJ2-1, is DSGVTQTPKHLITATGQRVTLRCSPRSGDLSVYWYQQSLDQGLQFLIQYYNGEERAKGNILERFSAQQFPDLHSELNLSSLELGDSALYFCASSVARGHNEQFFGPGTRLTVL.